The sample holds a few counts of the clone carrying this TCR beta chain. Its antigen is currently unknown. The sample comes from a study of T cell repertoires in cytomegalovirus infection. The germline V gene has CDR1 SGHVS and CDR2 FNYEAQ. This CDR3 spans 12 amino acids. With 5 bases removed from V and 10 bases from J, the gap between germline ends came to 12 bases. Using its own MiXCR run on the reads, TCRdb lists one record per CDR3 protein. Of about a million distinct CDR3 sequences listed, less than 40% were seen once; the top ten hold roughly an eighth. Here the sequenced sample was cultured CD8+ T cells from PBMCs, taken from culture after CMV antigen stimulation. The source of this sequence is a human donor in good health (CMV status not recorded). Some clones in this sample may be carry-over from other donors' samples. This chain connects TRBV7-6 to TRBJ2-1, with D perhaps matching TRBD1 or TRBD2 (6 bases each). CDR3 region: CASSPRGHEQFF. DNA of the CDR3: TGTGCCAGCAGCCCCCGGGGGCACGAGCAGTTCTTC.